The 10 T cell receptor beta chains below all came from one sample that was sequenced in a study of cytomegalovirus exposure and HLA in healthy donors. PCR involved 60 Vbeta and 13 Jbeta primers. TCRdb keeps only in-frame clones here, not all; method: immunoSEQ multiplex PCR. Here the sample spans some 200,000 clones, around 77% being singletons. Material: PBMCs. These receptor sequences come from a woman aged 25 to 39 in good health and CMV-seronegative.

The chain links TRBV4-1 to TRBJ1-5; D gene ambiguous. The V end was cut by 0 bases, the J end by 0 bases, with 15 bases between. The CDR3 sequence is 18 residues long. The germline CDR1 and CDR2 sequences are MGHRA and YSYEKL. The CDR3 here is CASSQDWRPLYSNQPQHF. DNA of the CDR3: TGCGCCAGCAGCCAAGATTGGCGGCCGCTTTATAGCAATCAGCCCCAGCATTTT.

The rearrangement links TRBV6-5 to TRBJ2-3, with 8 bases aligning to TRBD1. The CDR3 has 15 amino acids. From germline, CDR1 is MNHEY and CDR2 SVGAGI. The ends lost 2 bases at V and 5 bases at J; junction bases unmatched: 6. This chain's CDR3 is CASSYGTGGIDTQYF. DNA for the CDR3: TGTGCCAGCAGTTACGGGACAGGAGGGATAGATACGCAGTATTTT.

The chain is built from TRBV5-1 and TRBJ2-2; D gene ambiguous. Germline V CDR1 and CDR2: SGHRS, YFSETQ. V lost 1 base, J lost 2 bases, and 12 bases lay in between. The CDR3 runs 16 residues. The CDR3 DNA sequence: TGCGCCAGCAGCTTGTTCGGTCTAGGCAACACCGGGGAGCTGTTTTTT. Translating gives CASSLFGLGNTGELFF.

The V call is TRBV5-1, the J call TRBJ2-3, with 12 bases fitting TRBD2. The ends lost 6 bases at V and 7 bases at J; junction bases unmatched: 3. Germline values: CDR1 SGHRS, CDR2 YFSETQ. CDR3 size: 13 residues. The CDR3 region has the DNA TGCGCCAGCACTAGCGGGGGGGCATATACGCAGTATTTT. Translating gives CASTSGGAYTQYF.

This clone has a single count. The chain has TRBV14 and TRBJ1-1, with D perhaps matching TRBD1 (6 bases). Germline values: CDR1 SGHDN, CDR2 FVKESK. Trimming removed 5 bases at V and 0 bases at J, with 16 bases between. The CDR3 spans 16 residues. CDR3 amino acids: CASSSLAGVMNTEAFF. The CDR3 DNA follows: TGTGCCAGCAGCTCGCTGGCAGGGGTGATGAACACTGAAGCTTTCTTT.

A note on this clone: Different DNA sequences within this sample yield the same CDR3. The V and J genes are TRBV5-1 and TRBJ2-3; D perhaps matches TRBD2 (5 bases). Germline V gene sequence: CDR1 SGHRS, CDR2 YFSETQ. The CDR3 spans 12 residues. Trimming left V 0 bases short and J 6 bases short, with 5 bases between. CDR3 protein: CASSLAGDTQYF. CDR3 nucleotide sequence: TGCGCCAGCAGCTTGGCGGGGGATACGCAGTATTTT.

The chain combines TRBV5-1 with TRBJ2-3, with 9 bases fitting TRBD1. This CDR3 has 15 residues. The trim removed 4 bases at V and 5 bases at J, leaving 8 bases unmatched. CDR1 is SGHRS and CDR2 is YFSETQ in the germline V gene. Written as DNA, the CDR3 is TGCGCCAGCAGCCGGGGACAGGGAGGCCGAGATACGCAGTATTTT. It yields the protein CASSRGQGGRDTQYF. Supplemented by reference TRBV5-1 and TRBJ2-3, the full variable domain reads KAGVTQTPRYLIKTRGQQVTLSCSPISGHRSVSWYQQTPGQGLQFLFEYFSETQRNKGNFPGRFSGRQFSNSRSEMNVSTLELGDSALYLCASSRGQGGRDTQYFGPGTRLTVL.

DNA for the CDR3: TGTGCCAGCAGTTTGGGAGGGACCGCATATGGCTACACCTTC. Protein product: CASSLGGTAYGYTF. This sequence joins TRBV27 and TRBJ1-2, with a weak D call TRBD1 (5 bases). Germline-derived CDR1 and CDR2 are MNHEY and SMNVEV (reference sequence). Trimming removed 3 bases from V and 5 bases from J, with 13 bases in between. This CDR3 region has 14 residues.

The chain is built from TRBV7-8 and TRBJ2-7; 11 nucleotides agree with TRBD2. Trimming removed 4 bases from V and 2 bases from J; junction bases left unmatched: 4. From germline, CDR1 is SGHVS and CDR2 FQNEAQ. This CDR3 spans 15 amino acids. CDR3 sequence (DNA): TGTGCCAGCAGCTCGGGACTAGCGGCTGCCTACGAGCAGTACTTC. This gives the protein CASSSGLAAAYEQYF. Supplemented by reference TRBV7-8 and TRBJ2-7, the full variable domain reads GAGVSQSPRYKVAKRGQDVALRCDPISGHVSLFWYQQALGQGPEFLTYFQNEAQLDKSGLPSDRFFAERPEGSVSTLKIQRTQQEDSAVYLCASSSGLAAAYEQYFGPGTRLTVT.

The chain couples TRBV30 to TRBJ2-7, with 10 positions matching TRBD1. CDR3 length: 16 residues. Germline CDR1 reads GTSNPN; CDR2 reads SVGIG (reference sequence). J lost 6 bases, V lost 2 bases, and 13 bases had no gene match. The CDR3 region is CAWSRDPTGTGAEQYF. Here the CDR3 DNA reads TGTGCCTGGAGTCGAGATCCGACCGGGACAGGGGCCGAGCAGTACTTC.